What follows describes a single TCR beta chain. The antigen is unknown. The sample comes from a study of shared clonotypes between healthy human individuals. Study conclusions and caveats: Only a few donors were included, so the genetic and exposure-history diversity represented was limited. The generation probabilities recorded for non-shared clonotypes fell below those of clonotypes shared by all four donors. Generally, naive subsets (rather than memory subsets) showed larger estimated richness. When naive CD4 clonotypes were compared across a few donors, around 5% were shared.

The data were produced by immunoSEQ multiplex PCR, yet TCRdb's version contains in-frame clones alone and is incomplete. The sample shows about 2.2 million clones, just over 90% of them seen only once. Trimming cost V 4 bases and J 4 bases, with 17 bases left between them. The CDR3 sequence is 16 residues long. CDR1 and CDR2 (germline): MNHEY, SMNVEV (reference sequence). Naive CD8 cells were CD45RO-negative, positively selected for CCR7, excluding terminally differentiated effector memory CD45RA+ cells. V is TRBV27 and J is TRBJ1-5; TRBD1 is a possible D gene (6 bases). Sequenced material: naive CD8+ T cells from PBMCs. The sequence was collected from a man aged 18 to 35 in good health. Some clones in this sample may be carry-over from other donors' samples. CDR3 nucleotide sequence: TGTGCCAGCAGTTCACGTCCGGGGGGCTGGAATCAGCCCCAGCATTTT. It yields the protein CASSSRPGGWNQPQHF.